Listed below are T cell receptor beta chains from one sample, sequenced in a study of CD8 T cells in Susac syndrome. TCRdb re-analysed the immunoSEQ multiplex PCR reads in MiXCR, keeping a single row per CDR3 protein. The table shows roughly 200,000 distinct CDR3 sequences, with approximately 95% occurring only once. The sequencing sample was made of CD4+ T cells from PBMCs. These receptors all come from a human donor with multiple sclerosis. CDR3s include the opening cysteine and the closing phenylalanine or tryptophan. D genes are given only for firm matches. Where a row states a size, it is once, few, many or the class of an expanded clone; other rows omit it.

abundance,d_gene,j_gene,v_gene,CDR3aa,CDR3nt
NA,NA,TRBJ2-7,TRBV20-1,CSAIHRAEQYF,TGCAGTGCCATTCACCGGGCCGAGCAGTACTTC
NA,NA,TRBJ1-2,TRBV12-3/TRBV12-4,CASSHRVGHYGYTF,TGTGCCAGCAGTCACCGCGTTGGGCACTATGGCTACACCTTC
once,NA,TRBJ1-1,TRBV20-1,CSASDKNTEAFF,TGCAGTGCTAGTGACAAGAACACTGAAGCTTTCTTT
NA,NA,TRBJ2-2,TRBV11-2,CASSLLTGELFF,TGTGCCAGCAGCTTACTCACCGGGGAGCTGTTTTTT
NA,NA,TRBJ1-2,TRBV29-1,CSVAEVYGYTF,TGCAGCGTCGCGGAAGTCTATGGCTACACCTTC
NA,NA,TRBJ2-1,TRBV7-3,CASSLNGFSYNEQFF,TGTGCCAGCAGCTTAAACGGGTTTTCCTACAATGAGCAGTTCTTC
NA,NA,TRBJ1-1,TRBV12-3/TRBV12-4,CASSPQAGVGTEAFF,TGTGCCAGCAGTCCCCAAGCGGGTGTGGGCACTGAAGCTTTCTTT
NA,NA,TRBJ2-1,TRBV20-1,CSASTTGYNEQFF,TGCAGTGCTTCCACGACAGGCTACAATGAGCAGTTCTTC
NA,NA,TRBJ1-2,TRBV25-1,CASSDPGRGGGYTF,TGTGCCAGCAGTGATCCCGGCAGGGGCGGAGGCTACACCTTC
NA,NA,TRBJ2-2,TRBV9,CASNGGPSNTGELFF,TGTGCCAGCAATGGAGGGCCCTCGAACACCGGGGAGCTGTTTTTT
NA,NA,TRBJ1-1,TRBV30,CAWGTGRDTEAFF,TGTGCCTGGGGTACAGGGAGGGACACTGAAGCTTTCTTT
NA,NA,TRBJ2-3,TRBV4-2,CASSQMSGTDTQYF,TGTGCCAGCAGCCAAATGTCAGGAACAGATACGCAGTATTTT
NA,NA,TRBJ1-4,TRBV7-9,CASREGTGNEKLFF,TGTGCCAGCAGAGAAGGTACCGGTAATGAAAAACTGTTTTTT
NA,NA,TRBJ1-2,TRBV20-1,CSAVVTGGYTF,TGCAGTGCGGTCGTCACAGGGGGCTACACCTTC
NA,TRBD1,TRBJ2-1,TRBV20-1,CSASAGGLWFF,TGCAGTGCTAGCGCAGGGGGTTTATGGTTCTTC
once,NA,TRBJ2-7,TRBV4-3,CASSQEWRQANSYEQYF,TGCGCCAGCAGCCAAGAATGGAGGCAGGCTAACTCCTACGAGCAGTACTTC
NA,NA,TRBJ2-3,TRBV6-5,CASSSTLRGDTQYF,TGTGCCAGCAGTTCCACCCTGAGGGGAGATACGCAGTATTTT
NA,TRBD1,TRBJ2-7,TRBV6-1,CASNIPRKGARRGGRYEQYF,TGTGCCAGCAACATACCCCGTAAGGGGGCGAGGAGAGGAGGAAGGTACGAGCAGTACTTC
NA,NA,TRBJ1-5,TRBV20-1,CSASVGSYSNQPQHF,TGCAGTGCTAGTGTCGGGTCCTATAGCAATCAGCCCCAGCATTTT
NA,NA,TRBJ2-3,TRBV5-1,CASSLGPVWDTQYF,TGCGCCAGCAGCTTAGGTCCGGTCTGGGATACGCAGTATTTT
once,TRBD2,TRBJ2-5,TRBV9,CASSPRLAWETQYF,TGTGCCAGCAGCCCTAGACTAGCCTGGGAGACCCAGTACTTC
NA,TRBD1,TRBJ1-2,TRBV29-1,CSARTGQAYGYTF,TGCAGCGCTCGCACAGGACAGGCCTATGGCTACACCTTC
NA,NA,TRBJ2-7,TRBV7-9,CASSAGNIYEQYF,TGTGCCAGCAGCGCCGGGAACATCTACGAGCAGTACTTC
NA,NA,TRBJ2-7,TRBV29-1,CSVVGGSYEQYF,TGCAGCGTTGTAGGGGGCTCCTACGAGCAGTACTTC
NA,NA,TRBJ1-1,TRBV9,CASSVGSRVNTEAFF,TGTGCCAGCAGCGTAGGCTCCAGGGTGAACACTGAAGCTTTCTTT
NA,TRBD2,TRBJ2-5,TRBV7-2,CASSDQSWVGLAVRQYF,TGTGCCAGCAGCGACCAAAGTTGGGTTGGACTAGCGGTCCGCCAGTACTTC
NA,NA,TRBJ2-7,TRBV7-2,CASSLGHTYSYEQYF,TGTGCCAGCAGCTTAGGGCACACGTACTCCTACGAGCAGTACTTC
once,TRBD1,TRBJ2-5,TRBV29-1,CSVEFGTGLETQYF,TGCAGCGTTGAATTCGGGACAGGGTTAGAGACCCAGTACTTC
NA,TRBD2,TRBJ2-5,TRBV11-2,CASSLDPLPTERGDQETQYF,TGTGCCAGCAGCTTAGATCCCTTACCAACAGAGCGGGGGGACCAAGAGACCCAGTACTTC
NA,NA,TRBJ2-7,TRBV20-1,CSATGWGEQYF,TGCAGTGCTACAGGGTGGGGGGAGCAGTACTTC
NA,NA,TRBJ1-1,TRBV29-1,CSGSWDTEAFF,TGCAGCGGGTCATGGGACACTGAAGCTTTCTTT
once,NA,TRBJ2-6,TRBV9,CASSRGGGDSGANVLTF,TGTGCCAGCAGCCGTGGAGGGGGCGACTCTGGGGCCAACGTCCTGACTTTC
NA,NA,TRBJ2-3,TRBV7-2,CASSFGRLADTQYF,TGTGCCAGCAGCTTTGGGCGACTCGCAGATACGCAGTATTTT
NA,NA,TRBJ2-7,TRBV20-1,CSAPRGEDYEQYF,TGCAGTGCTCCGAGAGGGGAGGACTACGAGCAGTACTTC
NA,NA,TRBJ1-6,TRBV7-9,CASSSGAYSPLHF,TGTGCCAGCAGCTCGGGAGCCTACTCACCCCTCCACTTT
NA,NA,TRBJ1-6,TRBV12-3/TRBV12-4,CASSLSDHYNSPLHF,TGTGCCAGCAGTTTATCAGACCACTATAATTCACCCCTCCACTTT
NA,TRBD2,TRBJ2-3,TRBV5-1,CASSRGLAESTDTQYF,TGCGCCAGCAGCAGGGGACTAGCGGAGAGCACAGATACGCAGTATTTT
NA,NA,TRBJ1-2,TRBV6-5,CASSPRGVVNYGYTF,TGTGCCAGCAGCCCCCGAGGAGTCGTCAACTATGGCTACACCTTC
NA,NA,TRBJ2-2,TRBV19,CASRIGQTNTGELFF,TGTGCCAGTAGAATTGGACAGACGAACACCGGGGAGCTGTTTTTT
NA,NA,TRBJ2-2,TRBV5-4,CASSLSGRRGELFF,TGTGCCAGCAGCTTGTCGGGGCGTCGGGGGGAGCTGTTTTTT
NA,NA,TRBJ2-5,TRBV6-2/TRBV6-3,CASSYRTEAQETQYF,TGTGCCAGCAGTTACCGAACAGAAGCCCAAGAGACCCAGTACTTC
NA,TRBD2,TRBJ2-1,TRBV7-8,CASSFGIGVSGGAGEQFF,TGTGCCAGCAGCTTCGGGATCGGAGTTAGCGGGGGGGCCGGTGAGCAGTTCTTC
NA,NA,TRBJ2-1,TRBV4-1,CASSHRGSYNEQFF,TGCGCCAGCAGCCATAGGGGCTCCTACAATGAGCAGTTCTTC
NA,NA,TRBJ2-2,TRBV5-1,CASSLDWGTGELFF,TGCGCCAGCAGCTTGGACTGGGGCACCGGGGAGCTGTTTTTT
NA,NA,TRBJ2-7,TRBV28,CASSSQGGQYF,TGTGCCAGCAGTAGCCAAGGGGGGCAGTACTTC
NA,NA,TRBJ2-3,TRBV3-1,CASSQAGRTDTQYF,TGTGCCAGCAGCCAAGCAGGGCGAACAGATACGCAGTATTTT
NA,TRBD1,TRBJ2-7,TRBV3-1,CASSQAWTGKSYEQYF,TGTGCCAGCAGCCAAGCGTGGACAGGGAAATCCTACGAGCAGTACTTC
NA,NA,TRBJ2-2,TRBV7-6,CASSLIQGFSGELFF,TGTGCCAGCAGCTTAATTCAGGGTTTCTCCGGGGAGCTGTTTTTT
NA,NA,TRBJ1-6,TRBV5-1,CASNLEGNSPLHF,TGCGCCAGCAATCTGGAAGGTAATTCACCCCTCCACTTT